A selection of T cell receptor beta chains follows, all from one sample in a study of shared clonotypes between healthy human individuals. Here immunoSEQ multiplex PCR was the method, and the copy in TCRdb shows in-frame clones only, minus some. This sample has approximately 1.1 million clones, with 75% to 85% found just once. What was sequenced was memory CD4+ T cells from PBMCs. The receptor set was obtained from a man between 18 and 29 years old in good health. Some clones in this sample may be carry-over from other donors' samples. Each CDR3 is given with its conserved first and last residue. D genes are given only for firm matches. Not every row has a clone size; where given, it reads once, few, many or a size class.

abundance: NA
d_gene: TRBD2
j_gene: TRBJ2-2
v_gene: TRBV18
CDR3nt: TGTGCCAGCTCACCTAAGACTAGCGGGAGTACCACCGGGGAGCTGTTTTTT
CDR3aa: CASSPKTSGSTTGELFF

abundance: NA
d_gene: NA
j_gene: TRBJ2-3
v_gene: TRBV28
CDR3nt: TGTGCCAGCAGTTTATTCGGCGGATCCACAGATACGCAGTATTTT
CDR3aa: CASSLFGGSTDTQYF

abundance: NA
d_gene: TRBD2
j_gene: TRBJ2-1
v_gene: TRBV5-4
CDR3nt: TGTGCCAGCAGCACGCGGACTAGCGGGACCGTTCGAAGATACAATGAGCAGTTCTTC
CDR3aa: CASSTRTSGTVRRYNEQFF

abundance: NA
d_gene: TRBD2
j_gene: TRBJ2-2
v_gene: TRBV27
CDR3nt: TGTGCCAGCAGTTTATTACTAGCGGGGACCAGGGAGCTGTTTTTT
CDR3aa: CASSLLLAGTRELFF

abundance: NA
d_gene: TRBD2
j_gene: TRBJ2-1
v_gene: TRBV9
CDR3nt: TGTGCCAGCAGCGTAGTATCTAGCGGATACAATGAGCAGTTCTTC
CDR3aa: CASSVVSSGYNEQFF

abundance: NA
d_gene: NA
j_gene: TRBJ2-7
v_gene: TRBV4-2
CDR3nt: TGTGCCAGCAGCCGATACTCAAATCCCGGGACCGGCACCTACGAGCAGTACTTC
CDR3aa: CASSRYSNPGTGTYEQYF

abundance: NA
d_gene: TRBD1
j_gene: TRBJ1-2
v_gene: TRBV5-1
CDR3nt: TGCGCCAGCAGCCCGACAGGGTACGATGGCTACACCTTC
CDR3aa: CASSPTGYDGYTF

abundance: NA
d_gene: NA
j_gene: TRBJ2-3
v_gene: TRBV4-1
CDR3nt: TGCGCCAGCAGCCAAGATCCTAGGGACCCTTCTCCGTCAGATACGCAGTATTTT
CDR3aa: CASSQDPRDPSPSDTQYF

abundance: NA
d_gene: TRBD1
j_gene: TRBJ1-2
v_gene: TRBV28
CDR3nt: TGTGCCAGCAGTCGCATAGGGACAGTGGGGCATAACTATGGCTACACCTTC
CDR3aa: CASSRIGTVGHNYGYTF

abundance: NA
d_gene: NA
j_gene: TRBJ2-3
v_gene: TRBV6-5
CDR3nt: TGTGCCAGCAGTTACTCAACCTCCCCCCGGACAGATACGCAGTATTTT
CDR3aa: CASSYSTSPRTDTQYF

abundance: many
d_gene: TRBD1
j_gene: TRBJ1-2
v_gene: TRBV6-1
CDR3nt: TGTGCCAGCAGTGAGGATGGGACAGGGCTCTATGGCTACACCTTC
CDR3aa: CASSEDGTGLYGYTF

abundance: once
d_gene: TRBD1
j_gene: TRBJ1-3
v_gene: TRBV7-9
CDR3nt: TGTGCCAGCAGTTTCGGACAGGACCTCTCTGGAAACACCATATATTTT
CDR3aa: CASSFGQDLSGNTIYF

abundance: NA
d_gene: NA
j_gene: TRBJ1-1
v_gene: TRBV12-1
CDR3nt: TGTGCCAGCAGCTTAAACCCCCCGGGACAGGTAGACACTGAAGCTTTCTTT
CDR3aa: CASSLNPPGQVDTEAFF

abundance: few
d_gene: NA
j_gene: TRBJ1-1
v_gene: TRBV19
CDR3nt: TGTGCCAGTAGTATCCTGCGGAACACTGAAGCTTTCTTT
CDR3aa: CASSILRNTEAFF

abundance: few
d_gene: NA
j_gene: TRBJ1-5
v_gene: TRBV2
CDR3nt: TGTGCCAGCAGTGAAGGGCCACACCGGGGCTTTCAGCCCCAGCATTTT
CDR3aa: CASSEGPHRGFQPQHF

abundance: NA
d_gene: NA
j_gene: TRBJ2-3
v_gene: TRBV7-2
CDR3nt: TGTGCCAGCAGCTTAGTACTTGCAGATACGCAGTATTTT
CDR3aa: CASSLVLADTQYF

abundance: once
d_gene: NA
j_gene: TRBJ2-5
v_gene: TRBV15
CDR3nt: TGTGCCACCAGCAGAGGACTCCCGTGGGAGACCCAGTACTTC
CDR3aa: CATSRGLPWETQYF

abundance: once
d_gene: NA
j_gene: TRBJ2-5
v_gene: TRBV5-1
CDR3nt: TGCGCCAGCAGCTTGGAAATAGCGGTAGGGCAAGAGACCCAGTACTTC
CDR3aa: CASSLEIAVGQETQYF

abundance: few
d_gene: NA
j_gene: TRBJ2-7
v_gene: TRBV6-5
CDR3nt: TGTGCCAGCAGTTACTTGTGGGACCCCTCCTACTACGAGCAGTACTTC
CDR3aa: CASSYLWDPSYYEQYF

abundance: NA
d_gene: NA
j_gene: TRBJ1-5
v_gene: TRBV19
CDR3nt: TGTGCCAGTGGCCCAACAGGGCGGAATCAGCCCCAGCATTTT
CDR3aa: CASGPTGRNQPQHF

abundance: NA
d_gene: NA
j_gene: TRBJ1-2
v_gene: TRBV15
CDR3nt: TGTGCCACCAGCAGGGGTAGGAGCTATGGCTACACCTTC
CDR3aa: CATSRGRSYGYTF

abundance: NA
d_gene: NA
j_gene: TRBJ1-3
v_gene: TRBV2
CDR3nt: TGTGCCAGCAGTCAAGGGCACTCTGGAAACACCATATATTTT
CDR3aa: CASSQGHSGNTIYF

abundance: NA
d_gene: TRBD1
j_gene: TRBJ1-1
v_gene: TRBV19
CDR3nt: TGTGCCAGTACCTGGGACAGGGGCACTGAAGCTTTCTTT
CDR3aa: CASTWDRGTEAFF

abundance: NA
d_gene: NA
j_gene: TRBJ1-1
v_gene: TRBV11-2
CDR3nt: TGTGCCAGCAGCTTAGATCGGGCCGATCCTTCTGAAGCTTTCTTT
CDR3aa: CASSLDRADPSEAFF

abundance: NA
d_gene: TRBD2
j_gene: TRBJ2-1
v_gene: TRBV7-7
CDR3nt: TGTGCCAGCTCTAGCACTAGCGGGAGAGAGCTAAATGAGCAGTTCTTC
CDR3aa: CASSSTSGRELNEQFF

abundance: NA
d_gene: NA
j_gene: TRBJ1-1
v_gene: TRBV5-1
CDR3nt: TGCGCCAGCAGGCCCAGGACAGAGTTGAACACTGAAGCTTTCTTT
CDR3aa: CASRPRTELNTEAFF

abundance: NA
d_gene: TRBD1
j_gene: TRBJ1-2
v_gene: TRBV27
CDR3nt: TGTGCCAGCAGTCCTGACAGGGGGAGTGGCTACACCTTC
CDR3aa: CASSPDRGSGYTF

abundance: NA
d_gene: NA
j_gene: TRBJ1-1
v_gene: TRBV6-1
CDR3nt: TGTGCCAGCAGTGAAGTGGTCAGGGTGAACACTGAAGCTTTCTTT
CDR3aa: CASSEVVRVNTEAFF

abundance: NA
d_gene: NA
j_gene: TRBJ2-1
v_gene: TRBV7-9
CDR3nt: TGTGCCAGCAGCTTCGGTGGACGGAACCACAATGAGCAGTTCTTC
CDR3aa: CASSFGGRNHNEQFF

abundance: NA
d_gene: NA
j_gene: TRBJ2-5
v_gene: TRBV5-1
CDR3nt: TGCGCCAGCAGCTTGTACAACAAAGAGACCCAGTACTTC
CDR3aa: CASSLYNKETQYF

abundance: NA
d_gene: TRBD1
j_gene: TRBJ2-5
v_gene: TRBV2
CDR3nt: TGTGCCAGCAATCAACAGGGGGCTGGGGAGACCCAGTACTTC
CDR3aa: CASNQQGAGETQYF

abundance: many
d_gene: TRBD2
j_gene: TRBJ2-3
v_gene: TRBV5-1
CDR3nt: TGCGCCAGCAGCTTGGCGACTAGCGTATTGGCAGATACGCAGTATTTT
CDR3aa: CASSLATSVLADTQYF

abundance: NA
d_gene: TRBD2
j_gene: TRBJ2-1
v_gene: TRBV9
CDR3nt: TGTGCCAGCAGCGTCCCCAGGGAGGGGATGGCGAATGAGCAGTTCTTC
CDR3aa: CASSVPREGMANEQFF

abundance: NA
d_gene: NA
j_gene: TRBJ2-3
v_gene: TRBV29-1
CDR3nt: TGCAGCGCTTTCACAGATACGCAGTATTTT
CDR3aa: CSAFTDTQYF

abundance: NA
d_gene: NA
j_gene: TRBJ2-1
v_gene: TRBV28
CDR3nt: TGTGCCAGCAGCTCCGGGACTTCTATGCGCCTACAGTTCTTC
CDR3aa: CASSSGTSMRLQFF

abundance: few
d_gene: TRBD1
j_gene: TRBJ2-7
v_gene: TRBV7-3
CDR3nt: TGTGCCAGCAGCGTGGACAGGACCTACGAGCAGTACTTC
CDR3aa: CASSVDRTYEQYF

abundance: NA
d_gene: TRBD2
j_gene: TRBJ2-5
v_gene: TRBV5-1
CDR3nt: TGCGCCAGCAGCTTATTAGGGACTAGCGAAGAGACCCAGTACTTC
CDR3aa: CASSLLGTSEETQYF

abundance: NA
d_gene: NA
j_gene: TRBJ2-5
v_gene: TRBV2
CDR3nt: TGTGCCAGCAGTGAAACCACCCTTCAGACCCAGTACTTC
CDR3aa: CASSETTLQTQYF

abundance: NA
d_gene: NA
j_gene: TRBJ2-5
v_gene: TRBV11-3
CDR3nt: TGTGCCAGCAGCTTAGGGCCCCGGGAGACCCAGTACTTC
CDR3aa: CASSLGPRETQYF

abundance: NA
d_gene: TRBD1
j_gene: TRBJ2-5
v_gene: TRBV5-4
CDR3nt: TGTGCCAGCAGCGCAGACAGGGGGCAAGAGACCCAGTACTTC
CDR3aa: CASSADRGQETQYF